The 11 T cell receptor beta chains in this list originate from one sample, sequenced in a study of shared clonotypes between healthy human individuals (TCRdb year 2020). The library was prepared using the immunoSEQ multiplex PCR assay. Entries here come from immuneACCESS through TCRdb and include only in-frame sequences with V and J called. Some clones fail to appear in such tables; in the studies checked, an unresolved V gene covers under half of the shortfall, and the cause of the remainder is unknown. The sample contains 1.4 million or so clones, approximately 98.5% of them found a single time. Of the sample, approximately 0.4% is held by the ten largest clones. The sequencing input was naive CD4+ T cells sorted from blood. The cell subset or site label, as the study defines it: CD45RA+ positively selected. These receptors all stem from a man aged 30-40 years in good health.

The CDR3 loop reads CASRGTWYSNQPQHF. CDR3 sequence (DNA): TGTGCCAGCAGGGGGACATGGTATAGCAATCAGCCCCAGCATTTT. The chain has TRBV28 and TRBJ1-5; possibly TRBD1 for D (6 bases). In germline, CDR1 is MDHEN, CDR2 SYDVKM. CDR3 size: 15 residues. V was cut by 6 bases and J by 0 bases, with 12 bases left in between.

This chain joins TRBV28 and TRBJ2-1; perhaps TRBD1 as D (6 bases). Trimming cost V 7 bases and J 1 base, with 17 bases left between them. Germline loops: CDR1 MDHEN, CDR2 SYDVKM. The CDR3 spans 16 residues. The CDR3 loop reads CASTEPQGLSYNEQFF. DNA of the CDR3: TGTGCCAGCACCGAACCACAGGGTCTATCCTACAATGAGCAGTTCTTC.

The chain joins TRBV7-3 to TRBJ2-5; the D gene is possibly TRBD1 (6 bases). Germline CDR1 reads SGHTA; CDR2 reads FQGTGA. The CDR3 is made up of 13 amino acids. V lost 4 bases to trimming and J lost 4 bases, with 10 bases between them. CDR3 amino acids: CASSYRAGETQYF. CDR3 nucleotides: TGTGCCAGCAGCTACAGGGCTGGAGAGACCCAGTACTTC.

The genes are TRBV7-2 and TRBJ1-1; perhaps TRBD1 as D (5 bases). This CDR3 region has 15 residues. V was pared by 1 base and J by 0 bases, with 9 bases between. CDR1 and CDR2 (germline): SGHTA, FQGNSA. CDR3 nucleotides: TGTGCCAGCAGCTTAGAGGGGCTCGTGAACACTGAAGCTTTCTTT. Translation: CASSLEGLVNTEAFF.

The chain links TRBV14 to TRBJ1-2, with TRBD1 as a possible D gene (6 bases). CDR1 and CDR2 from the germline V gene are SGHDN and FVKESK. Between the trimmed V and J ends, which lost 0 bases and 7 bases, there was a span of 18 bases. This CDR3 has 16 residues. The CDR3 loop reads CASSQDRTIPRGGYTF. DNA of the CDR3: TGTGCCAGCAGCCAAGATCGAACAATCCCCAGGGGTGGCTACACCTTC.

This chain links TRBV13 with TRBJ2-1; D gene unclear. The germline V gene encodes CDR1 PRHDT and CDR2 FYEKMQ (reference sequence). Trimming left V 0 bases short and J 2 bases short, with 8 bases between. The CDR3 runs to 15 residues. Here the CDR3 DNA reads TGTGCCAGCAGCTTAGGGACTCTTACCTACAATGAGCAGTTCTTC. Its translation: CASSLGTLTYNEQFF.

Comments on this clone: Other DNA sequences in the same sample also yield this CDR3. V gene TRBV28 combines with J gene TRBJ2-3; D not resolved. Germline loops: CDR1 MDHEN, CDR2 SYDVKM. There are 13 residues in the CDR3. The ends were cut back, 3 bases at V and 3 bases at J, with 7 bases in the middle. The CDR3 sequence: CASSFPGTDTQYF. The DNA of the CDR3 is TGTGCCAGCAGTTTCCCTGGGACAGATACGCAGTATTTT.

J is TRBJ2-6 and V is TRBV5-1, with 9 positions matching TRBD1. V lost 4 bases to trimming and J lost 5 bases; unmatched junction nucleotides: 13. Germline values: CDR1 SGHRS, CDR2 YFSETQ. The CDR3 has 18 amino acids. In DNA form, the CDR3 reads TGCGCCAGCAGCCCTCTGACAGGGGGGGCTCTAAGGGCCAACGTCCTGACTTTC. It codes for CASSPLTGGALRANVLTF.

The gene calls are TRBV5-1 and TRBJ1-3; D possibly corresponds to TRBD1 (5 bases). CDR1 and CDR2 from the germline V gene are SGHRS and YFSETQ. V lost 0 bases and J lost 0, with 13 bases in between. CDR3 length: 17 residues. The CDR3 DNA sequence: TGCGCCAGCAGCTTGGTCGGACAAGGGAGCTCTGGAAACACCATATATTTT. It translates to CASSLVGQGSSGNTIYF.

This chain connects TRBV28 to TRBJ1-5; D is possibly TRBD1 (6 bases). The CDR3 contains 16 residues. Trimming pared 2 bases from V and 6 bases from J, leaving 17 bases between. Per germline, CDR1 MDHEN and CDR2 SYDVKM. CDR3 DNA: TGTGCCAGCAGTTTAAATATCGGGGGGCAGGGTCAGCCCCAGCATTTT. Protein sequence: CASSLNIGGQGQPQHF.

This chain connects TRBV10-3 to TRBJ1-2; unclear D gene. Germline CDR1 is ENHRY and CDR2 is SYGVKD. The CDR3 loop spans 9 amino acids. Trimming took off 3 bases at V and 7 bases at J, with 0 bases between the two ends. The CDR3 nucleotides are TGTGCCATCAGTGATGGCTACACCTTC. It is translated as CAISDGYTF.